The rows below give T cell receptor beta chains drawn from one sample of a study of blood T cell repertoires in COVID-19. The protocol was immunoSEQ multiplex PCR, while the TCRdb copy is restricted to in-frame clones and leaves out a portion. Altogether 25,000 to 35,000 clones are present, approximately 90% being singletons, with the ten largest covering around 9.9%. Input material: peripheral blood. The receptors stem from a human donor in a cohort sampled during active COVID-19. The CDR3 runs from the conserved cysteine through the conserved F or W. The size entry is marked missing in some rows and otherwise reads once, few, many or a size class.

cdr3_aa: CASLRGTEAFF
clone_size: .
v_call: TRBV2
j_call: TRBJ1-1

cdr3_aa: CAWSVPPGLAGVNEQFF
clone_size: .
v_call: TRBV30
j_call: TRBJ2-1

cdr3_aa: CASTLSGQALSSGNTIYF
clone_size: .
v_call: TRBV7-9
j_call: TRBJ1-3

cdr3_aa: CASSQEMAGASSYEQYF
clone_size: .
v_call: TRBV4-2
j_call: TRBJ2-7

cdr3_aa: CASSINRVSTEAFF
clone_size: .
v_call: TRBV19
j_call: TRBJ1-1

cdr3_aa: CASSFVRTSGGYEQYF
clone_size: .
v_call: TRBV28
j_call: TRBJ2-7

cdr3_aa: CASSSGQTYGYTF
clone_size: .
v_call: TRBV11-2
j_call: TRBJ1-2

cdr3_aa: CASSTIPGQGATGELFF
clone_size: .
v_call: TRBV19
j_call: TRBJ2-2

cdr3_aa: CASSKGAISGANVLTF
clone_size: .
v_call: TRBV9
j_call: TRBJ2-6

cdr3_aa: CASSLGLAGGSWQYF
clone_size: .
v_call: TRBV7-2
j_call: TRBJ2-7

cdr3_aa: CASSPGQGARGYTF
clone_size: .
v_call: TRBV18
j_call: TRBJ1-2

cdr3_aa: CASRQGQINQPQHF
clone_size: .
v_call: TRBV28
j_call: TRBJ1-5

cdr3_aa: CASSQGTETGELFF
clone_size: .
v_call: TRBV4-2
j_call: TRBJ2-2

cdr3_aa: CASSQTRTGGSPHF
clone_size: .
v_call: TRBV3-1/TRBV3-2
j_call: TRBJ2-3

cdr3_aa: CASTGRAGGTGELFF
clone_size: .
v_call: TRBV9
j_call: TRBJ2-2

cdr3_aa: CASSSRTGVRGGYTF
clone_size: .
v_call: TRBV6-2/TRBV6-3
j_call: TRBJ1-2

cdr3_aa: CASSLLGDTEAFF
clone_size: few
v_call: TRBV11-3
j_call: TRBJ1-1

cdr3_aa: CASSAQTGALTNSPLHF
clone_size: .
v_call: TRBV9
j_call: TRBJ1-6

cdr3_aa: CASSVAGLSSTDTQYF
clone_size: .
v_call: TRBV9
j_call: TRBJ2-3

cdr3_aa: CASSTSGGRVQETQYF
clone_size: .
v_call: TRBV4-1
j_call: TRBJ2-5

cdr3_aa: CASSLEAEGQPQHF
clone_size: .
v_call: TRBV13
j_call: TRBJ1-5